The sequence of this TCR beta chain was determined in a study of T cell clones after liver transplantation. Trimming stripped 3 bases from V and 1 base from J, with 17 bases between. The length of the CDR3 is 17 residues. Germline V CDR1 and CDR2: LNHDA, SQIVND (reference sequence). This clone was observed a few times. Sequenced by immunoSEQ multiplex PCR; TCRdb stores in-frame clones only, minus some. The table lists 80,000 or so clones, about 82% of them singletons, with around 0.5% in the top ten. The sequencing used CD4+ T cells from blood, collected approximately 45 months after liver transplant. This TCR was sampled from a human patient who received a liver transplant. The graft donor may have contributed some T cells. This chain links TRBV19 with TRBJ2-3; perhaps TRBD2 as D (5 bases). CDR3 loop: CASSMGLASSGTDTQYF. CDR3 DNA: TGTGCCAGTAGTATGGGTTTAGCTAGCAGCGGCACAGATACGCAGTATTTT. The entire variable domain, with the rest obtained from reference TRBV19 and TRBJ2-3, is as follows: DGGITQSPKYLFRKEGQNVTLSCEQNLNHDAMYWYRQDPGQGLRLIYYSQIVNDFQKGDIAEGYSVSREKKESFPLTVTSAQKNPTAFYLCASSMGLASSGTDTQYFGPGTRLTVL.